The rows below give T cell receptor beta chains drawn from one sample of a study of blood T cell repertoires in COVID-19. Profiled with immunoSEQ multiplex PCR; TCRdb holds only in-frame clones, not every one. The sample contains approximately 26,000 clones, around nine tenths of which appear only once. The sequencing input was peripheral blood. These TCRs come from a man between 65 and 80 years old with active COVID-19. CDR3s include the opening cysteine and the closing phenylalanine or tryptophan. A D gene is named only where the DNA matches it firmly. Some rows mark clone size as missing; the rest say once, few, many or name a class of expanded clone.

d_call clone_size cdr3_length j_call v_call cdr3_aa cdr3_nt
TRBD1 NA 14 TRBJ1-1 TRBV7-9 CASSWGQRSTEAFF TGTGCCAGCAGCTGGGGACAGAGATCCACTGAAGCTTTCTTT
TRBD1 NA 15 TRBJ1-2 TRBV9 CASSETTGGGSGYTF TGTGCCAGCAGCGAAACGACAGGGGGCGGAAGCGGCTACACCTTC
NA NA 14 TRBJ2-3 TRBV5-1 CASSPDSSTDTQYF TGCGCCAGCAGCCCCGACAGTAGCACAGATACGCAGTATTTT
NA NA 14 TRBJ1-5 TRBV15 CATSRDLANQPQHF TGTGCCACCAGCAGAGATTTAGCAAATCAGCCCCAGCATTTT
NA few 16 TRBJ1-6 TRBV7-2 CASSSRGSSYNSPLHF TGTGCCAGCAGCTCCAGAGGGAGTTCCTATAATTCACCCCTCCACTTT
NA NA 15 TRBJ2-7 TRBV3-1/TRBV3-2 CASSQDLGVSYEQYF TGTGCCAGCAGCCAAGATCTAGGGGTAAGCTACGAGCAGTACTTC
TRBD1 NA 16 TRBJ2-1 TRBV2 CASSDQGTGAPNEQFF TGTGCCAGCAGTGACCAGGGGACAGGGGCGCCCAATGAGCAGTTCTTC
TRBD1 NA 15 TRBJ2-7 TRBV29-1 CSVEDQMGQGDEQYF TGCAGCGTTGAAGATCAAATGGGACAGGGGGACGAGCAGTACTTC
NA few 12 TRBJ2-2 TRBV30 CAWSVIAWELFF TGTGCCTGGAGTGTAATAGCGTGGGAGCTGTTTTTT
NA NA 15 TRBJ1-1 TRBV7-2 CASSLVEVRITEAFF TGTGCCAGCAGCTTAGTTGAGGTTCGCATCACTGAAGCTTTCTTT
NA NA 14 TRBJ2-7 TRBV5-5 CASSLEWGSDEQYF TGTGCCAGCAGCTTGGAATGGGGCTCCGACGAGCAGTACTTC
NA NA 16 TRBJ1-1 TRBV19 CASSISGQFKNTEAFF TGTGCCAGTAGTATTTCAGGACAGTTTAAGAACACTGAAGCTTTCTTT
NA NA 13 TRBJ1-1 TRBV19 CASSTGLNTEAFF TGTGCCAGTAGTACAGGGCTAAACACTGAAGCTTTCTTT
NA NA 13 TRBJ1-2 TRBV7-2 CASSVSTDYGYTF TGTGCCAGCAGCGTGAGCACAGACTATGGCTACACCTTC
TRBD2 NA 15 TRBJ2-3 TRBV7-3 CASSYTSGGTDTQYF TGTGCCAGCAGCTATACTAGCGGAGGCACAGATACGCAGTATTTT
NA NA 15 TRBJ1-6 TRBV7-8 CASSLVGLSGSPLHF TGTGCCAGCAGCTTAGTTGGCCTGAGCGGTTCACCCCTCCACTTT
TRBD1 few 14 TRBJ1-2 TRBV2 CASIGDRGQRGYTF TGTGCCAGCATTGGGGACAGGGGGCAAAGAGGCTACACCTTC
NA NA 9 TRBJ2-7 TRBV2 CATNYEQYF TGTGCCACCAACTACGAGCAGTACTTC
NA NA 15 TRBJ2-1 TRBV9 CASSPRGILGNEQFF TGTGCCAGCAGCCCACGGGGAATCTTAGGGAATGAGCAGTTCTTC
TRBD2 NA 16 TRBJ2-1 TRBV11-1 CASSRSVGGGYNEQFF TGTGCCAGCAGCCGTTCGGTCGGCGGGGGATACAATGAGCAGTTCTTC
TRBD2 NA 17 TRBJ2-3 TRBV9 CASSLRLAGEVADTQYF TGTGCCAGCAGCCTTCGACTAGCGGGGGAAGTAGCAGATACGCAGTATTTT
NA NA 13 TRBJ1-2 TRBV7-3 CASSLGGNYGYTF TGTGCCAGCAGCTTGGGAGGGAACTATGGCTACACCTTC
NA NA 15 TRBJ2-3 TRBV4-3 CASSQEARVADTQYF TGCGCCAGCAGCCAAGAGGCTCGGGTTGCAGATACGCAGTATTTT
TRBD1 NA 15 TRBJ2-3 TRBV4-3 CASSQEYQGADTQYF TGCGCCAGCAGCCAAGAATACCAGGGGGCAGATACGCAGTATTTT
TRBD2 NA 16 TRBJ2-1 TRBV5-4 CASSFGLAGNSQGQFF TGTGCCAGCAGCTTCGGACTAGCGGGAAACTCACAGGGGCAGTTCTTC
NA NA 17 TRBJ2-2 TRBV3-1/TRBV3-2 CASSQDPGLVGTGELFF TGTGCCAGCAGCCAAGATCCCGGACTCGTTGGCACCGGGGAGCTGTTTTTT
NA NA 12 TRBJ2-3 TRBV27 CASSSFTDTQYF TGTGCCAGCAGTTCATTCACAGATACGCAGTATTTT
NA NA 15 TRBJ1-6 TRBV7-2 CASSLAGQGRPPLHF TGTGCCAGCAGCTTAGCGGGGCAGGGAAGGCCACCCCTCCACTTT
TRBD1 NA 15 TRBJ2-2 TRBV7-6 CASSFSGQGSGELFF TGTGCCAGCAGCTTCTCGGGACAGGGAAGCGGGGAGCTGTTTTTT
NA NA 12 TRBJ1-4 TRBV19 CASSSPGEKLFF TGTGCCAGTAGTTCTCCAGGCGAAAAACTGTTTTTT
NA once 13 TRBJ1-2 TRBV7-9 CASRPTSNYGYTF TGTGCCAGCAGACCTACTTCTAACTATGGCTACACCTTC
NA NA 13 TRBJ2-7 TRBV6-2/TRBV6-3 CASSSGQNYEQYF TGTGCCAGCAGTTCAGGACAGAACTACGAGCAGTACTTC
NA NA 15 TRBJ2-1 TRBV6-5 CASSKTGSSYNEQFF TGTGCCAGCAGTAAAACAGGGAGCTCCTACAATGAGCAGTTCTTC
TRBD2 once 16 TRBJ2-1 TRBV5-1 CASGVMALAGGNEQFF TGCGCCAGCGGAGTGATGGCACTAGCGGGGGGTAATGAGCAGTTCTTC
NA NA 16 TRBJ2-7 TRBV19 CASSIFGAGPGYEQYF TGTGCCAGTAGTATTTTTGGGGCGGGGCCTGGATACGAGCAGTACTTC
TRBD1 NA 14 TRBJ2-1 TRBV27 CASSPGTVYNEQFF TGTGCCAGCAGTCCCGGGACAGTCTACAATGAGCAGTTCTTC
NA NA 14 TRBJ2-2 TRBV18 CASSRIGRTGELFF TGTGCCAGCTCAAGGATAGGGAGGACCGGGGAGCTGTTTTTT
TRBD1 NA 15 TRBJ2-3 TRBV6-5 CASSMGQGSTDTQYF TGTGCCAGCAGCATGGGACAGGGGAGCACAGATACGCAGTATTTT
NA NA 15 TRBJ2-7 TRBV9 CASSVGYSHSYEQYF TGTGCCAGCAGCGTAGGGTACAGTCACTCCTACGAGCAGTACTTC
NA once 15 TRBJ1-4 TRBV5-4 CASSLGTRPGEKLFF TGTGCCAGCAGCCTTGGGACAAGGCCAGGGGAAAAACTGTTTTTT
NA NA 16 TRBJ1-2 TRBV4-1 CASSQMEGARFYGYTF TGCGCCAGCAGCCAAATGGAGGGCGCGAGGTTCTATGGCTACACCTTC
NA NA 14 TRBJ2-7 TRBV7-2 CASSLGSRSYEQYF TGTGCCAGCAGCTTAGGGTCCCGGTCCTACGAGCAGTACTTC
TRBD1 NA 15 TRBJ1-4 TRBV5-1 CASSGSGTGDEKLFF TGCGCCAGCAGCGGATCCGGGACAGGGGATGAAAAACTGTTTTTT
TRBD2 NA 15 TRBJ2-7 TRBV5-4 CASRRELAGPYEQYF TGTGCCAGCCGAAGGGAGTTAGCGGGGCCCTACGAGCAGTACTTC
TRBD2 NA 17 TRBJ2-1 TRBV7-9 CASSPTWGRGGKNEQFF TGTGCCAGCAGCCCCACCTGGGGGCGGGGGGGAAAAAATGAGCAGTTCTTC
NA once 13 TRBJ1-6 TRBV27 CATGSSYNSPLHF TGTGCCACCGGTAGCTCCTATAATTCACCCCTCCACTTT
TRBD2 NA 15 TRBJ2-7 TRBV11-2 CASSLDSGGVYEQYF TGTGCCAGCAGCTTAGATTCCGGGGGGGTCTACGAGCAGTACTTC
TRBD1 NA 15 TRBJ1-1 TRBV11-3 CASSLGQGANTEAFF TGTGCCAGCAGCTTAGGACAGGGGGCTAACACTGAAGCTTTCTTT
NA few 14 TRBJ1-5 TRBV18 CASSPTGVFEPQHF TGTGCCAGCTCACCTACAGGAGTGTTCGAGCCCCAGCATTTT